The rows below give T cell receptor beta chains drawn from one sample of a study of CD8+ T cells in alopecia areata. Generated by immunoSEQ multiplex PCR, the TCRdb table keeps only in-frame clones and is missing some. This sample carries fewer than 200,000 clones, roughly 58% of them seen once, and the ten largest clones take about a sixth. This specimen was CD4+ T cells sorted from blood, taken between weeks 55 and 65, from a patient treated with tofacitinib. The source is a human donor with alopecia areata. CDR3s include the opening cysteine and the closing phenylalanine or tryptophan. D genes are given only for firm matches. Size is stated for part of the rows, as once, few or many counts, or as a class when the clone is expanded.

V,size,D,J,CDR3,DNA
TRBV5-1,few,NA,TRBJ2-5,CASSPNRAGETQYF,TGCGCCAGCAGTCCGAACAGGGCCGGGGAGACCCAGTACTTC
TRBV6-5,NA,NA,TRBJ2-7,CASSYSTGAPYEQYF,TGTGCCAGCAGTTACTCTACGGGGGCCCCCTACGAGCAGTACTTC
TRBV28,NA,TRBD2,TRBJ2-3,CATSSGGANTQYF,TGTGCCACCTCTAGCGGGGGGGCAAATACGCAGTATTTT
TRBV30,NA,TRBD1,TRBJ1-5,CAWSVPGTGNQPQHF,TGTGCCTGGAGTGTACCGGGGACAGGCAATCAGCCCCAGCATTTT
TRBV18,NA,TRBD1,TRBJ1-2,CASSPGQAGGYTF,TGTGCCAGCTCACCCGGACAGGCCGGAGGCTACACCTTC
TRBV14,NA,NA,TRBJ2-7,CASSQFSRFYEQYF,TGTGCCAGCAGCCAATTTTCGCGGTTCTACGAGCAGTACTTC
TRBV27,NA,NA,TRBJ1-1,CASSFWGASTEAFF,TGTGCCAGCAGTTTTTGGGGGGCCAGCACTGAAGCTTTCTTT
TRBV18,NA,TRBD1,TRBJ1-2,CASSTPTGRLGYTF,TGTGCCAGCTCAACGCCGACAGGGAGGCTAGGCTACACCTTC
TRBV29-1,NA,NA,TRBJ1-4,CSVWLPGEKLFF,TGCAGCGTTTGGCTCCCCGGGGAAAAACTGTTTTTT
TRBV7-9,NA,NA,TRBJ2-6,CASSLGTGANVLTF,TGTGCCAGCAGCTTAGGGACTGGGGCCAACGTCCTGACTTTC
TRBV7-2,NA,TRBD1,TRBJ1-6,CASSLDRGNSPLHF,TGTGCCAGCAGCTTGGACAGGGGCAATTCACCCCTCCACTTT
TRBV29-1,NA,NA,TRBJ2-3,CSVQWHDMRYF,TGCAGCGTTCAGTGGCACGACATGAGGTATTTT
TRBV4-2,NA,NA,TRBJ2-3,CASSQEFVSTDTQYF,TGTGCCAGCAGCCAAGAGTTCGTGAGCACAGATACGCAGTATTTT
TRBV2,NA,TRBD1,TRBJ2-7,CASIRTGAYEQYF,TGTGCCAGCATACGGACAGGGGCCTACGAGCAGTACTTC
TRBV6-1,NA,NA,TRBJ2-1,CASRQNSDEQFF,TGTGCCAGCAGACAAAACAGCGATGAGCAGTTCTTC
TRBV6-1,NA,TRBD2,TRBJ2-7,CASRGLAGLGEQYF,TGTGCCAGCAGGGGACTAGCGGGGCTTGGCGAGCAGTACTTC
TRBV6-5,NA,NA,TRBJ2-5,CATRGRGVGETQYF,TGTGCCACCCGAGGAAGAGGGGTTGGAGAGACCCAGTACTTC
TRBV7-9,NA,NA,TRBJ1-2,CASSRTGTESYGYTF,TGTGCCAGCAGCCGTACAGGGACCGAGAGCTATGGCTACACCTTC
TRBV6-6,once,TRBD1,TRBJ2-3,CASSQGAADTQYF,TGTGCCAGCTCACAGGGGGCCGCAGATACGCAGTATTTT
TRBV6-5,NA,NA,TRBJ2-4,CASSYSHRENIQYF,TGTGCCAGCAGTTACTCCCACAGGGAGAACATTCAGTACTTC
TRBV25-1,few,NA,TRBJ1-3,CASSGQNYGNTIYF,TGTGCCAGCAGTGGCCAAAACTATGGAAACACCATATATTTT
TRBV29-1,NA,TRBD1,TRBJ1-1,CSVERDRGTEAFF,TGCAGCGTTGAAAGGGACAGGGGCACTGAAGCTTTCTTT
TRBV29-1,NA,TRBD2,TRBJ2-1,CSADLAGGNEQFF,TGCAGCGCTGATCTGGCGGGGGGCAATGAGCAGTTCTTC
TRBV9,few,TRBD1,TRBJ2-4,CASSPTTGFIQYF,TGTGCCAGCAGCCCCACGACAGGGTTCATTCAGTACTTC
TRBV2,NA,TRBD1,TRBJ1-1,CASSEDQGGSTEAFF,TGTGCCAGCAGTGAGGATCAGGGGGGCAGCACTGAAGCTTTCTTT